This T cell receptor (beta chain) was sequenced during a study of blood T cells in healthy people across ages. Using a J-beta primer mix together with a sample-barcoded 5' primer, a second PCR was run for about 7 to 12 cycles. TCRdb processed the 5' RACE reads anew with MiXCR; each CDR3 protein has one entry. The sample consists of 1,300,000 or so distinct CDR3 sequences, 55% to 75% of them appearing once. CDR3 length equals 17 residues. Germline V CDR1 and CDR2: LGHDT, YNNKEL (reference sequence). V trimming: 4 bases; J trimming: 1 base; junction bases outside the gene matches: 11. The sequence was collected from a young man in good health. This sequence joins TRBV3-1 and TRBJ2-3; TRBD2 matches 7 bases. The sequencing input was blood. The CDR3 protein is CASSLLEGLAGTDTQYF. CDR3 bases: TGTGCCAGCAGCCTCCTTGAAGGGCTAGCGGGCACAGATACGCAGTATTTT.